This TCR beta chain comes out of a study of shared clonotypes between healthy human individuals. Comment on this clone: No antigen is known for it.

The CDR3 has 15 amino acids. Trimming took off 0 bases at V and 4 bases at J, with 10 bases between the two ends. Germline V gene data show CDR1 as LGHNA and CDR2 as YNFKEQ. When replicate PCRs were run on sorted subsets, they used 200 to 250 ng DNA, some 29,000 T cell genomes. Generated by immunoSEQ multiplex PCR, the TCRdb table keeps only in-frame clones and is missing some. The sample has a few million clones; around nine tenths are singletons. Findings and caveats of the study: Memory subsets generally showed lower estimated richness than naive subsets. Shared across several donors were about 4.8% of the naive CD4 clonotypes.

This sequence was found in a man between 18 and 29 years old in good health. V usage is TRBV4-2 and J usage is TRBJ1-3, with D perhaps matching TRBD1 (5 bases). Sequencing was carried out using naive CD4+ T cells sorted from blood. Noted subset: CD45RA+ positively selected. The CDR3 spells CASSQDQGTGNTIYF. The CDR3 DNA sequence: TGTGCCAGCAGCCAAGATCAAGGGACCGGAAACACCATATATTTT.